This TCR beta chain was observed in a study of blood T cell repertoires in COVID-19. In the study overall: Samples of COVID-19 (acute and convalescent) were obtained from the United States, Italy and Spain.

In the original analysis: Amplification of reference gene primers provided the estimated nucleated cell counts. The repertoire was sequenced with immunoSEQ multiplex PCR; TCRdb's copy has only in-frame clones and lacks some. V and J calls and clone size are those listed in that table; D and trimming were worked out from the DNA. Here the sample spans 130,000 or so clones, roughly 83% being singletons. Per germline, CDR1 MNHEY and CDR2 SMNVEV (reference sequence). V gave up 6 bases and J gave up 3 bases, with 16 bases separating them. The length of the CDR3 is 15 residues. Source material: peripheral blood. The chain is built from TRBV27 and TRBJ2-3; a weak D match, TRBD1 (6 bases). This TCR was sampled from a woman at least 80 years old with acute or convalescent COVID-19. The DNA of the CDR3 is TGTGCCAGCAGCCCCCAGGGGCGGGTGACAGATACGCAGTATTTT. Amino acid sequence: CASSPQGRVTDTQYF.